A single sample gave rise to the 10 T cell receptor beta chains below, sequenced in a study of shared clonotypes between healthy human individuals (dated by TCRdb to about 2020). Receptors were amplified or captured by the immunoSEQ multiplex PCR assay. The clones in this table, taken by TCRdb from immuneACCESS, are in-frame only. Not every clone is retained; where verified, under half of the shortfall comes from an unresolved V gene, and the cause of the rest is unknown. Present in this sample are some 530,000 clones, over 70% of which were seen just once. The ten largest clones capture about 12% of the sample. Source material: PBMCs. The source of these receptors is a woman aged 40 to 55 in good health. Some clones in this sample may be carry-over from other donors' samples.

This chain connects TRBV29-1 to TRBJ2-3; D perhaps matches TRBD2 (5 bases). Per germline, CDR1 SQVTM and CDR2 ANQGSEA. The V end lost 2 bases, the J end lost 3 bases, and 9 bases lay between the germline ends. The CDR3 loop spans 13 amino acids. The CDR3 bases are TGCAGCGTTGAATTCAGCGGTACAGATACGCAGTATTTT. Translation: CSVEFSGTDTQYF.

The chain joins TRBV10-3 to TRBJ2-3, with 7 bases that match TRBD2. With 7 bases clipped from V and 5 bases from J, the junction kept 6 bases outside the gene matches. The CDR3 extends over 13 amino acids. The V gene's germline CDR1 is ENHRY and CDR2 SYGVKD. CDR3 DNA sequence: TGTGCCATCAACTCAGCGGGGCAAGATACGCAGTATTTT. This sequence encodes CAINSAGQDTQYF.

Worth noting for this clone: In the same sample, other DNA sequences code for this CDR3. The chain carries TRBV10-3 and TRBJ2-3; D unresolved. Germline-derived CDR1 and CDR2 are ENHRY and SYGVKD. The ends were cut back, 5 bases at V and 3 bases at J, with 15 bases in the middle. The CDR3 has 15 residues. The CDR3 bases are TGTGCCATCAGTTATAGTGGTAGTCCTACAGATACGCAGTATTTT. This translates into CAISYSGSPTDTQYF.

V is TRBV7-2 and J is TRBJ1-2; 11 nucleotides align to TRBD1. Germline CDR1 reads SGHTA; CDR2 reads FQGNSA. The V segment lost 1 base and the J segment 8 bases; nucleotides outside the gene matches: 9. The CDR3 is 16 amino acids. The CDR3 protein is CASSLDRDRGVEGYTF. The CDR3 bases are TGTGCCAGCAGCTTAGATCGGGACAGGGGGGTTGAGGGCTACACCTTC.

V gene TRBV5-4 combines with J gene TRBJ2-7; D ambiguous. Deletions cut 4 bases from V and 3 bases from J, with 11 bases between. This CDR3 comprises 13 residues. Germline CDR1 is SGHNT and CDR2 is YYREEE (reference sequence). The chain's CDR3 is CASSQDGIYEQYF. CDR3 DNA: TGTGCCAGCAGCCAGGACGGAATCTACGAGCAGTACTTC.

The rearrangement links TRBV4-2 to TRBJ1-3; D is unresolved. Germline CDR1 and CDR2: LGHNA and YNFKEQ. The CDR3 covers 17 residues. V was shortened by 3 bases and J by 1 base, with 16 bases between the two germline ends. DNA of the CDR3: TGTGCCAGCAGCCAGAACCGAGAAGCGACATCTGGAAACACCATATATTTT. Translation: CASSQNREATSGNTIYF.

CDR3 sequence reads: CASSPGAGANYGYTF. As DNA, the CDR3 is TGTGCCAGCTCACCAGGGGCAGGGGCTAACTATGGCTACACCTTC. The chain is built from TRBV18 and TRBJ1-2; D might be TRBD1 (6 bases). Per the germline V gene, CDR1 is KGHSH and CDR2 is LQKENI. V dropped 2 bases and J dropped 0 bases, with 10 bases sitting between them. The CDR3 has 15 residues.

The gene calls are TRBV10-3 and TRBJ2-3, with TRBD2 identical over 14 bases. This CDR3 contains 15 residues. Unmatched junction bases numbered 8, after V lost 6 bases and J lost 9 bases. In germline, CDR1 is ENHRY, CDR2 SYGVKD. CDR3 sequence (DNA): TGTGCCATCAGGGGCGGGACTAGCGGGGGAGGCACGCAGTATTTT. This gives the protein CAIRGGTSGGGTQYF.

Notes on this clone: A far more abundant clone sits one base away, making this likely a read error. In the same sample, other DNA sequences code for this CDR3. This chain connects TRBV11-3 to TRBJ2-5, with 8 positions matching TRBD2. The germline gives CDR1 SGHNT, CDR2 YENEEA. The CDR3 has 14 amino acids. Written as DNA, the CDR3 is TGTGTCAGCAGCCCCACGGGGGGGCAAGAGACCCAGTACTTC. It is translated as CVSSPTGGQETQYF.

This clone showed up just once. Without the conserved terminal phenylalanine or tryptophan, this CDR3 likely stems from a read error. The chain links TRBV5-6 to TRBJ1-2; 9 bases are shared with TRBD1. V dropped 2 bases and J dropped 6; count of bases not matched to a gene: 5. The CDR3 length is 14 residues. The germline CDR1 and CDR2 sequences are SGHDT and YYEEEE. DNA for the CDR3: TGTGCCAGCAGCTTAGGGGACAGGGCCGATGGCTACACCTCC. This translates into CASSLGDRADGYTS.